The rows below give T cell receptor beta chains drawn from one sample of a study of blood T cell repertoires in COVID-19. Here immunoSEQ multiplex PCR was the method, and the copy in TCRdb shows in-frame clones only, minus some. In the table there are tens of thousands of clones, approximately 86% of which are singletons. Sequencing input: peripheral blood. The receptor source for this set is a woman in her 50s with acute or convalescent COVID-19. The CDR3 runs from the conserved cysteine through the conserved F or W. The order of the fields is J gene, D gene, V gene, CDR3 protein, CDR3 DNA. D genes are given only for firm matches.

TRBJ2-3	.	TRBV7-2	CASSSPRRGTDTQYF	TGTGCCAGCAGCTCCCCCAGGAGGGGCACAGATACGCAGTATTTT
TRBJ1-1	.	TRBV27	CASTGLNTEAFF	TGTGCCAGCACTGGGCTGAACACTGAAGCTTTCTTT
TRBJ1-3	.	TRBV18	CASSLLDASSGNTIYF	TGTGCCAGCTCCCTACTGGATGCTAGCTCTGGAAACACCATATATTTT
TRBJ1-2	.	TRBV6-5	CASRLSGGYTF	TGTGCCAGCAGGTTGTCAGGAGGCTACACCTTC
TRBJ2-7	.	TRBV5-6	CASILRGYVSYEQYF	TGTGCCAGCATTCTCAGGGGTTACGTTTCCTACGAGCAGTACTTC
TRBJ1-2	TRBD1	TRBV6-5	CASSSGTGVSLYGYTF	TGTGCCAGCAGTTCCGGGACAGGGGTTTCCCTCTATGGCTACACCTTC
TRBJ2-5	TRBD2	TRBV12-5	CASALGLAGGEGETQYF	TGTGCTAGTGCCCTGGGACTAGCGGGGGGCGAAGGAGAGACCCAGTACTTC
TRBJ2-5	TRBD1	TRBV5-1	CASSVGQDQETQYF	TGCGCCAGCAGCGTGGGACAGGACCAAGAGACCCAGTACTTC
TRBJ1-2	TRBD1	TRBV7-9	CASSYRGNYGYTF	TGTGCCAGCAGCTACAGGGGGAACTATGGCTACACCTTC
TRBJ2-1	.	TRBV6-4	CASSDSESTYNEQFF	TGTGCCAGCAGTGACTCGGAGAGTACCTACAATGAGCAGTTCTTC
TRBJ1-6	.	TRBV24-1	CATSSRADSPLHF	TGTGCCACCAGCTCCAGGGCTGATTCACCCCTCCACTTT
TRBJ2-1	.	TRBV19	CASSPSPGGEQFF	TGTGCCAGTAGTCCATCCCCCGGGGGTGAGCAGTTCTTC
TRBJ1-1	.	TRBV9	CASSQAPDTEAFF	TGTGCCAGCAGCCAAGCCCCGGACACTGAAGCTTTCTTT
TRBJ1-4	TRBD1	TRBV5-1	CASSLGTANEKLFF	TGCGCCAGCAGCTTAGGGACAGCGAATGAAAAACTGTTTTTT
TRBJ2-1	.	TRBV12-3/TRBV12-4	CASSFLRESEQFF	TGTGCCAGCAGTTTTTTGCGAGAGAGTGAGCAGTTCTTC
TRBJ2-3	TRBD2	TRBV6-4	CASSEDRTSLTQYF	TGTGCCAGCAGTGAGGATCGGACTAGCCTTACGCAGTATTTT
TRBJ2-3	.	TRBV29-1	CSVPTTLRTDTQYF	TGCAGCGTTCCTACTACGCTTCGCACAGATACGCAGTATTTT